This T cell receptor (beta chain) was found in a study of CD8+ T cells in alopecia areata. Study-level background: People stayed on tofacitinib for 6 to 18 months, then stopped the drug for 6 months.

Extracted from the samples, RNA was reverse transcribed into cDNA to serve as the sequencing template. The data were produced by immunoSEQ multiplex PCR, yet TCRdb's version contains in-frame clones alone and is incomplete. The data show about 190,000 clones, with 45% to 75% seen just once and about 0.69% held by the top ten. Indicated treatment: oral pan-JAK inhibitor, 5-10 mg twice daily. This clone occurred a few times. This sequence was found in a human donor with alopecia areata. The source material was CD4+ T cells sorted from blood, sampled at week 4, from a patient treated with tofacitinib.

CDR3 sequence: CSVEGASTYEQYF. The CDR3 DNA follows: TGCAGCGTTGAAGGAGCATCGACCTACGAGCAGTACTTC. The chain joins TRBV29-1 to TRBJ2-7; D uncertain. Germline CDR1 reads SQVTM; CDR2 reads ANQGSEA. The CDR3 covers 13 residues. Trimming took off 1 base at V and 2 bases at J, with 9 bases between the two ends.